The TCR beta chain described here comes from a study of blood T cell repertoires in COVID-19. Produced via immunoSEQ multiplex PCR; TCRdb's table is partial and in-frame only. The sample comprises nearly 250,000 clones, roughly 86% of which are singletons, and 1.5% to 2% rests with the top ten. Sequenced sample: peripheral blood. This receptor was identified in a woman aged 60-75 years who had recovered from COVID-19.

CDR3 region: CASSQDLWTSSITDTQYF. CDR3 nucleotides: TGTGCCAGCAGCCAAGATCTATGGACTAGCTCTATCACAGATACGCAGTATTTT. The rearrangement links TRBV14 to TRBJ2-3; the match to TRBD2 covers 8 bases. The germline CDR1 and CDR2 sequences are SGHDN and FVKESK. CDR3 size: 18 residues. With 0 bases clipped from V and 2 bases from J, the junction kept 10 bases outside the gene matches.